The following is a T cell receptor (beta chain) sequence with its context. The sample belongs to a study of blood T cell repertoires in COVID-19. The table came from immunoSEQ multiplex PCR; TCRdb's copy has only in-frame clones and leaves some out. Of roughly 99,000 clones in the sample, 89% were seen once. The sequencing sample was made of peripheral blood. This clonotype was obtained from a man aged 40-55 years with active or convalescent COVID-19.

The DNA for the CDR3 is TGTGCCAGCAGTTGGGCCCTCTCCTACGAGCAGTACTTC. Its protein product is CASSWALSYEQYF. The chain joins TRBV11-2 to TRBJ2-7; the D is unclear. Germline assignment: CDR1 SGHAT and CDR2 FQNNGV. Trimming took 6 bases from V and 0 from J, leaving 9 bases between them. This CDR3 region has 13 residues.